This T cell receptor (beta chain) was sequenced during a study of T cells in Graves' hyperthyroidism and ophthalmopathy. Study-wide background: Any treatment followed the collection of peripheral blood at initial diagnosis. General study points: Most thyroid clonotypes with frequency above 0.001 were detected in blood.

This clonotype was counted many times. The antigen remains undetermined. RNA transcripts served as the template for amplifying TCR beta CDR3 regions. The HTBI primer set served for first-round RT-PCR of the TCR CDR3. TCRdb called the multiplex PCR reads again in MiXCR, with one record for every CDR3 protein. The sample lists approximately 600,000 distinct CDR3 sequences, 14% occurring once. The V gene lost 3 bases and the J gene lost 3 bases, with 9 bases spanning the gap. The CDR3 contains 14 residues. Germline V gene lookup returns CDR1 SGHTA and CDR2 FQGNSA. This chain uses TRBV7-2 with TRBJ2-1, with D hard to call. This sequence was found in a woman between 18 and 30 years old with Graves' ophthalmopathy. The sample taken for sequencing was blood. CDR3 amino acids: CASSLPRRYNEQFF. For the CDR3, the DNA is TGTGCCAGCAGCTTGCCTAGACGCTACAATGAGCAGTTCTTC.